This section outlines one T cell receptor (beta chain) sequence together with its context. Sequencing used cDNA as its template, made by extracting RNA and reverse transcribing it. Profiled with immunoSEQ multiplex PCR; TCRdb holds only in-frame clones, not every one. The table lists under 350,000 clones, 58% of them singletons. The sample comes from a study of CD8+ T cells in alopecia areata. In the study overall: Patients remained on tofacitinib for 6 to 18 months and then went 6 months without it.

Indicated treatment: oral pan-JAK inhibitor, 5-10 mg twice daily. Obtained from alopecia areata patients were lesional scalp punch biopsies along with peripheral blood. The receptor's source is a human donor with alopecia areata. The starting material was CD4+ T cells sorted from blood, obtained at week 24, from a patient treated with tofacitinib.

The CDR3 DNA reads as TGTGCCAGCAGTGAAGTCGGGCGGGGTGAGACCCAGTACTTC. Translating it yields CASSEVGRGETQYF. V is TRBV2 and J is TRBJ2-5; perhaps TRBD2 as D (6 bases). V lost 1 base, J lost 5 bases, and 11 bases lay in between. Germline V gene sequence: CDR1 SNHLY, CDR2 FYNNEI. The CDR3 is 14 amino acids.